These T cell receptor beta chains were read from a single sample in a study of T cells in Graves' hyperthyroidism and ophthalmopathy. One entry per CDR3 protein results from TCRdb running MiXCR on the multiplex PCR reads. The data hold a few hundred thousand distinct CDR3 sequences, with more than 15% observed a single time. Sequenced material: blood. Receptors were obtained from a woman under 30 with Graves' ophthalmopathy. Both conserved end residues are part of each CDR3. The D gene is left open where the match is weak. Rows give clone size only sometimes, using once, few, many, or a class for an expanded clone.

TRBV19	few	TRBJ2-7	TRBD1	TGTGCCAGTAGCGTGAAAGGGGGCGCCGAGCAGTACTTC	CASSVKGGAEQYF
TRBV5-1	many	TRBJ2-1	TRBD2	TGCGCCAGCAGGGTATTAGCGGGAGGCGGCAATGAGCAGTTCTTC	CASRVLAGGGNEQFF
TRBV5-1	NA	TRBJ2-7	NA	TGCGCCAGCAGCCAAAATGTGGGTTCCTACGAGCAGTACTTC	CASSQNVGSYEQYF
TRBV25-1	NA	TRBJ2-7	NA	TGTGCCAGCAGTGATCCGGCGGGAACTTTTGAGCAGTACTTC	CASSDPAGTFEQYF
TRBV28	many	TRBJ1-1	NA	TGTGCCACCTTATATCGGGAAGCTTTCTTT	CATLYREAFF
TRBV29-1	NA	TRBJ1-2	NA	TGCAGCGTGGAGACTACGGGCGATGGCTACACCTTC	CSVETTGDGYTF
TRBV6-2/TRBV6-3	few	TRBJ1-5	NA	TGTGCCAGCACCAGAGAGAGCGGGAGCAATCAGCCCCAGCATTTT	CASTRESGSNQPQHF
TRBV20-1	many	TRBJ2-7	NA	TGCAGTGCCCCAGGGAAAACCTACGAGCAGTACTTC	CSAPGKTYEQYF
TRBV12-3/TRBV12-4	NA	TRBJ2-1	NA	TGTGCCAGCAGTCCACCCCCTTTAACCTACAATGAGCAGTTCTTC	CASSPPPLTYNEQFF
TRBV29-1	few	TRBJ1-2	NA	TGCAGCGTTGAAGATTCGGCCCCATCTCGGGGCTATGGCTACACCTTC	CSVEDSAPSRGYGYTF
TRBV7-9	many	TRBJ2-1	NA	TGTGCCAGCAGCCCCGTAATCGAGTACAATGAGCAGTTCTTC	CASSPVIEYNEQFF
TRBV19	NA	TRBJ2-5	NA	TGTGCCAGTAGTATAGCTCGTGTGGAGACCCAGTACTTC	CASSIARVETQYF
TRBV7-2	few	TRBJ1-5	NA	TGTGCCAGCAGCTTAGCTGGCCTGTATAGCAATCAGCCCCAGCATTTT	CASSLAGLYSNQPQHF
TRBV18	NA	TRBJ2-4	NA	TGTGCCAGCTCACCACCCCCTGTGGGGGGGCCGCCCCAAAACATTCAGTACTTC	CASSPPPVGGPPQNIQYF
TRBV9	many	TRBJ2-1	NA	TGTGCCAGCAGCCCCTCGGGAGCGATGGGTTTCAATGAGCAGTTCTTC	CASSPSGAMGFNEQFF
TRBV9	NA	TRBJ1-2	NA	TGTGCCAGCAGCGTCTTGGCAAACTATGGCTACACCTTC	CASSVLANYGYTF
TRBV5-6	NA	TRBJ2-3	NA	TGTGCCAGCAGCCGTCATACGGCTGACAGTTACTCATCGTATGGTACGCAGTATTTT	CASSRHTADSYSSYGTQYF
TRBV6-2/TRBV6-3	NA	TRBJ1-2	NA	TGTGCCAGCAGTCCGACACCACAGGGCCGCTATGGCTACACCTTC	CASSPTPQGRYGYTF
TRBV28	NA	TRBJ2-5	NA	TGTGCCAGCAGTTTAGCGGGATCGCAGACCCAGTACTTC	CASSLAGSQTQYF
TRBV7-2	NA	TRBJ1-4	NA	TGTGCCAGCAGCTTCCTCGGGCGACTTGGTGAAAAACTGTTTTTT	CASSFLGRLGEKLFF
TRBV28	NA	TRBJ2-5	TRBD1	TGTGCCAGCAGTTTGATTGGGTGGACAGGGGCCCTACGGACCCAGTACTTC	CASSLIGWTGALRTQYF
TRBV9	NA	TRBJ2-1	TRBD2	TGTGCCAGCAGCCAATCGGGAGGGGATGAGCAGTTCTTC	CASSQSGGDEQFF
TRBV27	NA	TRBJ2-1	NA	TGTGCCAGCAGTTTAAGGGGGGCGCGGGACAATGAGCAGTTCTTC	CASSLRGARDNEQFF
TRBV6-1	many	TRBJ2-7	NA	TGTGCCAGCTCTCGCGAGTTGACCTACGAGCAGTACTTC	CASSRELTYEQYF
TRBV20-1	many	TRBJ1-5	NA	TGCAGTGCCCCCGGCCAGAGTCTTAGCAATCAGCCCCAGCATTTT	CSAPGQSLSNQPQHF
TRBV11-3	NA	TRBJ2-3	TRBD2	TGTGCCAGCAGCCTACAGACTAGCGGGAGAGTAACAGATACGCAGTATTTT	CASSLQTSGRVTDTQYF
TRBV20-1	NA	TRBJ1-5	TRBD1	TGCAGTGCTAGAGATCCTAGGGGACAGTTGGTAAAGCCCCAGCATTTT	CSARDPRGQLVKPQHF
TRBV7-8	many	TRBJ1-1	NA	TGTGCCAGCAGCCCCCGCGGCAGCAACACTGAAGCTTTCTTT	CASSPRGSNTEAFF
TRBV5-1	NA	TRBJ2-7	TRBD1	TGCGCCAGCACCTCTTCGACAGGGGGCCTATACGAGCAGTACTTC	CASTSSTGGLYEQYF
TRBV7-2	many	TRBJ2-5	TRBD1	TGTGCCAGCACCCCCGGGACAGGGAGCGGAGAGACCCAGTACTTC	CASTPGTGSGETQYF
TRBV20-1	few	TRBJ2-5	NA	TGCAGCGGGGATACAGTGCAAGAGACCCAGTACTTC	CSGDTVQETQYF
TRBV5-1	many	TRBJ1-4	NA	TGTGCCAGCAGCCTACAGGGAACTAATGAAAAACTGTTTTTT	CASSLQGTNEKLFF
TRBV7-8	NA	TRBJ1-3	TRBD1	TGTGCCAGCAGCTTAGAGAGGGGACAGGGCGAACTCACCATATATTTT	CASSLERGQGELTIYF
TRBV30	many	TRBJ1-2	NA	TGTGCCTGGGACCGCGGGAACTATGGCTACACCTTC	CAWDRGNYGYTF
TRBV11-2	many	TRBJ2-5	TRBD2	TGTGCCAGCAGTTCCGGACTAGCGGGGATACAAGAGACCCAGTACTTC	CASSSGLAGIQETQYF
TRBV30	NA	TRBJ1-6	TRBD1	TGTGCCTGGAGTGTACTGGACAGGGATAATTCACCCCTCCACTTT	CAWSVLDRDNSPLHF
TRBV15	many	TRBJ2-7	NA	TGTGCCACCAGCAGAGATCCTAGGTCGGAGGAGCAGTACTTC	CATSRDPRSEEQYF
TRBV7-9	many	TRBJ2-3	TRBD2	TGTGCCAGCAGTCCCGTGGGGGGAGGGCCAGATACGCAGTATTTT	CASSPVGGGPDTQYF
TRBV20-1	many	TRBJ1-2	TRBD1	TGCAGTGCTAGAGATCCCGAGGGGGCTTACTACACCTTC	CSARDPEGAYYTF
TRBV7-2	many	TRBJ2-3	NA	TGTGCCAGCAGCTTAAAGGATACGCAGTATTTT	CASSLKDTQYF
TRBV6-2/TRBV6-3	NA	TRBJ2-1	NA	TGTGCCAGCAGTTTGAGTCAGAGCGGTTACAATGAGCAGTTCTTC	CASSLSQSGYNEQFF
TRBV7-9	many	TRBJ2-7	NA	TGTGCCAGCAGCCGTTCGGACAGACTGGGCGAGCAGTACTTC	CASSRSDRLGEQYF
TRBV7-3	many	TRBJ1-1	TRBD1	TGTGCCAGCAGCTCCCGGGACAGGGAACCTCTCACTGAAGCTTTCTTT	CASSSRDREPLTEAFF